This T cell receptor (beta chain) originates from a study of neoadjuvant anti-PD-1 for oral cavity cancer. Looking at the study overall: Patients without progression received a fourth nivolumab dose around day 43, then surgical resection on days 50-56.

The method was immunoSEQ multiplex PCR; TCRdb's version includes in-frame clones alone and lacks a portion of them. The sample lists 60,000 to 75,000 clones, around 85% occurring once. Germline-derived CDR1 and CDR2 are SGHRS and YFSETQ. The length of the CDR3 is 14 residues. Trimming cost V 2 bases and J 4 bases; bases outside gene matches: 2. The rearrangement uses TRBV5-1 and TRBJ1-2; 10 bases agree with TRBD1. Sequences were derived from PBMCs, sampled before nivolumab (anti-PD-1) treatment. The TCR sequence derives from a person between 35 and 79 years old with oral cavity squamous cell carcinoma. CDR3 protein: CASSFGQGGYGYTF. As DNA, the CDR3 is TGCGCCAGCAGCTTTGGACAGGGGGGCTATGGCTACACCTTC.